This paragraph covers one T cell receptor (beta chain) sequence. Its antigen is still unknown. From each donor, an approximately 2.5 ml peripheral blood sample was drawn into PAXgene tubes and stored at -80 degrees C. Without any T cell sorting, total RNA was extracted from whole blood using the PAXgene blood miRNA kit on an automated QIAcube. Peripheral blood from monozygotic twin pairs concordant or discordant for inflammatory bowel disease was subjected to deep TCRalpha and TCRbeta repertoire profiling with unique molecular barcoding. Smoking habits were recorded for all twin pairs, and individuals were classified as current, former or never smokers. The sample belongs to a study of monozygotic twins with inflammatory bowel disease (dated by TCRdb to 2018 to 2020). Some background on the complete study: The full study comprised some 30 monozygotic twin pairs: nine German pairs (four IBD-concordant, five IBD-discordant) and 19 IBD-discordant Danish pairs. Disease-associated traits were sought mainly through comparisons between IBD patients and their genetically identical healthy co-twins within discordant pairs. Each individual had, on average, about 151 000 unique TCRalpha sequences and 181 000 unique TCRbeta sequences available for analysis.

Libraries were constructed by 5' RACE. Preparation of each TCR library used about 4,000 ng of total RNA. For each sample, cDNA was synthesized in eight separate reactions using SMARTScribe reverse transcriptase. During cDNA synthesis, template switching was used to introduce unique molecular identifiers that contained a 6-nucleotide sample barcode. TCRalpha and TCRbeta cDNA was amplified in two nested PCRs of 16 and 9 cycles, and bead purification was carried out after each PCR. Before amplification, the cDNA was treated with uracil DNA-glycosylase and purified using the QIAquick PCR purification kit. In the second PCR, Illumina TruSeq-compatible adapters and sample-specific barcodes were added. Library quality and concentration were checked on TapeStation and Qubit, and libraries were pooled at around 4.9 ng each. Pooled libraries were sequenced on an Illumina HiSeq2500 single-index Rapid Run with 2 x 100 bp reads and custom sequencing primers. From the authors' description of their analysis: MiGEC version 1.2.6 was used for UMI-based consensus assembly to correct PCR and sequencing errors. V(D)J alignment, clonotype assembly and CDR3 extraction were performed with MiXCR version 2.1.1. Normalisation of gene usage, clonotype sharing and MAIT/NKT TCR abundance was achieved by analysing the top 1000, 10 000 and 20 000 clonotypes per sample. Diversity was computed as the inverse Simpson index with the vegan R package after downsampling to 27 000 UMIs. Statistical testing used paired Mann-Whitney U tests on the discordant twin pairs and applied Benjamini-Hochberg correction for multiple testing. Each entry corresponds to one CDR3 protein sequence from reads that TCRdb reprocessed, and DNA is not given. In this record, the V and J calls reflect TCRdb's handling and not the investigators' own analysis. The table for this sample shows about 160,000 distinct CDR3 sequences. Of the sample, 2.8% falls within the top ten clones.

What the study reported, not specific to this receptor: Repertoire similarity did not differ between concordant and discordant twins, possibly due to limited statistical power. Different T cell subtypes could not be distinguished in the analysis. The results gave no support for a single strong signal or clonotype linked to IBD. TCRbeta repertoire diversity, by inverse Simpson index, was decreased in IBD patients compared with their healthy co-twins. Because patients received different immunosuppressive treatments, the repertoires may have picked up extra background noise and variability between individuals. IBD patients shared fewer clonotypes with other individuals than healthy twins did, most markedly in patients showing signs of disease activity.

From its cysteine to its phenylalanine, the CDR3 spans 14 amino acids. No DNA sequence is on record. CDR1 and CDR2 are drawn from the germline V gene: SGDLS, YYNGEE. This receptor chain uses TRBV9 and TRBJ2-7; TCRdb reports TRBD1, a call that lacks DNA to check it against. Sequencing was carried out using blood. This clonotype originated in a human donor with ulcerative colitis or Crohn's disease, or a healthy co-twin of an affected twin (not recorded which). The CDR3 reads CASSPQGRGSEQYF.